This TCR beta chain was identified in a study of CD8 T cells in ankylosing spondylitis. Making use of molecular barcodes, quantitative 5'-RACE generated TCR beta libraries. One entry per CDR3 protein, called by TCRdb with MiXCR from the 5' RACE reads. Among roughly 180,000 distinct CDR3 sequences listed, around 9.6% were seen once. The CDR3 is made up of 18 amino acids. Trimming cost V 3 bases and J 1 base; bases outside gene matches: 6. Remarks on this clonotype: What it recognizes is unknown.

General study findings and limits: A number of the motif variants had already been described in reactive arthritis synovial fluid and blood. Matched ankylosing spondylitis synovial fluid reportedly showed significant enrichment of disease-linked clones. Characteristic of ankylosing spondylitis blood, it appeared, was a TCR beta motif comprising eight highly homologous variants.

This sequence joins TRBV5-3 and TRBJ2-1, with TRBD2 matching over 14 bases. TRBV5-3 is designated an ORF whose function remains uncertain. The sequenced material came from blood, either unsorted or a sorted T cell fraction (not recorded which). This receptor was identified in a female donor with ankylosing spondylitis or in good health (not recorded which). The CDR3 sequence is CARSSGLAGGSSYNEQFF. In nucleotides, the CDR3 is TGTGCCAGAAGCTCCGGACTAGCGGGAGGATCTTCCTACAATGAGCAGTTCTTC.